This entry concerns a single T cell receptor (beta chain). Its antigen remains unidentified. Base qualities were left out, and no much larger clone turns up one base away. The sample comes from a study of beta chain features in type 1 diabetes listed by TCRdb under 2018. A note on the overall study: Mean age, gender distribution, total cell number and subset yield were not different between patients and healthy donors. Across all samples, roughly 110,000,000 sorted cells were examined, and cell number per subset correlated strongly with RNA yield. The study compared TCRB repertoires of sorted circulating CD4+ T cell subsets between recently diagnosed type 1 diabetes patients and matched healthy donors. Whereas all 28 donors provided naive and central memory subsets, regulatory and stem cell-like memory subsets were isolated from just 8 patients and roughly eight healthy donors. On the study overall, not on this receptor specifically: Patients with type 1 diabetes made fewer insertions and deleted more nucleotides at VDJ recombination sites, implying thymic rearrangement abnormalities. In all four CD4+ subsets, TCRB CDR3 length was moderately but significantly shorter in type 1 diabetes patients. PCR may preferentially amplify shorter templates, but because patient and control samples were amplified and corrected together, any resulting skew would affect both groups equally. Naive, central memory and regulatory TCRB repertoires appeared to be more similar among patients than among healthy donors. Because the HLA sub-analyses included only small numbers of individuals, any influence of HLA type on TCRB rearrangement was left unresolved. Because cDNA was sequenced instead of genomic DNA, activated cells with high expression could be over-represented, although the groups did not differ in activation or CD3 levels.

The CDR3 covers 14 residues, taking in both the cysteine and the phenylalanine. Just CDR3 DNA is preserved here, 42 bases in frame from base 1. V and J lose 5 bases and 0 bases, and a span of 10 bases separates them. The germline V gene sets CDR1 to SGHAT and CDR2 to FQNNGV. All of the isolated RNA was reverse transcribed with the High Capacity cDNA Reverse Transcription Kit, so expressed TCRB transcripts were sequenced. Naive, central memory and regulatory T cell samples underwent deep immunoSEQ sequencing, averaging about 3.57 million total reads per sample. Sorted cells were lysed in RLT buffer, and RNA was extracted using DNase-treated RNeasy Micro or Mini kits according to cell number. Each cell subset was processed on its own to prevent cross-contamination, while patient and healthy donor samples were processed together. The immunoSEQ multiplex PCR was used to amplify TCRB sequences from cDNA, generating 87-bp fragments that spanned the CDR3 region. Amplicons were sequenced on the Illumina HiSeq platform. The authors' analysis ran thus. PCR bias was computationally corrected using synthetic template baselines, reads within Hamming distance 2 were collapsed, and singletons that could not be merged were discarded. Reads were aligned against IMGT so that V, D and J genes, CDR3 length and insertions or deletions at six rearrangement sites could be assigned. Within each subset, clonotype counts were normalized to sorted cell number, and only after that were true diversity and Gini coefficients computed with the tcR R package. The overlap coefficient, calculated on TCRB nucleotide sequences, was used to measure repertoire sharing. TCRdb's version of the immuneACCESS table is confined to in-frame rearrangements and falls short of the full clone set. An unresolved V gene accounts for under half of the shortfall where checked; the remainder is of unknown origin. Clone size and the V and J calls come from that table; the DNA yielded D and trimming. The sample table records 45,000 to 65,000 clones; around 56% of these occur just once. The ten top clones hold around 2.7% of the sample.

Each donor gave one peripheral blood draw, roughly 0.11 L on average, collected into heparinised tubes. A BD FACSAria II and a panel including CD45RO, CCR7, CD25, CD127, CD95 and CD27 were used to sort naive, central memory, regulatory and stem cell-like memory CD4+ T cells. All sorted populations exceeded 95% purity. PBMCs were isolated right away by Lymphoprep density gradient centrifugation and were stained directly, without culture. To minimize batch effects, samples were stained and sorted in pairs, one healthy donor with one patient per experiment. The V and J segments used are TRBV11-2 and TRBJ1-1; 6 matching bases give a weak D call of TRBD1. The receptor's source is a woman aged 40 to 50 with type 1 diabetes. The specimen was Tregs from blood. The cell subset or site label, as the study defines it: regulatory CD4+ T cells. DNA sequence: TGTGCCAGCAGCGGGGGGGGCATGAACACTGAAGCTTTCTTT. It encodes CASSGGGMNTEAFF.